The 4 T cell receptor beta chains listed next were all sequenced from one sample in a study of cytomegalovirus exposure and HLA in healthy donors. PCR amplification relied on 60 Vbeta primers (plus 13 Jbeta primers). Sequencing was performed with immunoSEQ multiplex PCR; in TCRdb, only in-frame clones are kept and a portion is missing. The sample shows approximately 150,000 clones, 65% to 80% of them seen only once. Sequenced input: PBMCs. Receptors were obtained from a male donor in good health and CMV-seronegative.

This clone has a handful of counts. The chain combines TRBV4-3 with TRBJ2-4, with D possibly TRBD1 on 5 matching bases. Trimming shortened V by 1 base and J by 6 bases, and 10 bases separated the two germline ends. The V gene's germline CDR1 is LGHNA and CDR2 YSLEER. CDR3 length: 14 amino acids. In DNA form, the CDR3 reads TGCGCCAGCAGCCAAGGGCAGGGCGGAAACATTCAGTACTTC. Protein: CASSQGQGGNIQYF.

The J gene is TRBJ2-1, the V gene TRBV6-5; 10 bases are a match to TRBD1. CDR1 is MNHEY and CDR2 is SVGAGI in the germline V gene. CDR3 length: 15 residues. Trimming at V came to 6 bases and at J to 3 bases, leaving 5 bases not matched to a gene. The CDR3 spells CASRYRDRGYNEQFF. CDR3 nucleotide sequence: TGTGCCAGCAGATATAGGGACAGGGGCTACAATGAGCAGTTCTTC.

The CDR3 sequence is CASQRDTEEKLFF. The CDR3 region has the DNA TGTGCCAGCCAGCGGGACACGGAGGAAAAACTGTTTTTT. This chain joins TRBV19 and TRBJ1-4; possibly TRBD1 for D (6 bases). The CDR3 contains 13 residues. The ends were cut back, 9 bases at V and 8 bases at J, with 16 bases in the middle. Per germline, CDR1 LNHDA and CDR2 SQIVND (reference sequence).

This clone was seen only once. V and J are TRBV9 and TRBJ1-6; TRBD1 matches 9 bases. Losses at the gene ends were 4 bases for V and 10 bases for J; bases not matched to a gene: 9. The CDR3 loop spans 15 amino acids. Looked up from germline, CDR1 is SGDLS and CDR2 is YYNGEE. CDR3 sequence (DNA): TGTGCCAGCAGCAACCTCCCGGGACAGGGATCACCCCTCCACTTT. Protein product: CASSNLPGQGSPLHF.